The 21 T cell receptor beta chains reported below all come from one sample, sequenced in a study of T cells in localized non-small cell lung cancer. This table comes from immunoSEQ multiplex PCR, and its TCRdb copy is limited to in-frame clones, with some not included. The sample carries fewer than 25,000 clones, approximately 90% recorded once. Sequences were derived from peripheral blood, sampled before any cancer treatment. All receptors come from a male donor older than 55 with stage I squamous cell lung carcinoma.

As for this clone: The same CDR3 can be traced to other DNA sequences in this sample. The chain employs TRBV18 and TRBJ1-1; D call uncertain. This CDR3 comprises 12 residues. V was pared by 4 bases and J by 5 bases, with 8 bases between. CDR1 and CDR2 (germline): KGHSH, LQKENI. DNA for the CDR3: TGTGCCAGCTCACTCTTGGGGACTGAAGCTTTCTTT. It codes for CASSLLGTEAFF.

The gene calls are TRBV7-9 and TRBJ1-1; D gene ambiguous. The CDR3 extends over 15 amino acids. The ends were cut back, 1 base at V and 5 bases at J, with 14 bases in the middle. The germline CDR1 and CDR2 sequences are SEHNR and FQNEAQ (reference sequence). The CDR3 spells CASSLVEGKGTEAFF. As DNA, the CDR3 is TGTGCCAGCAGCTTAGTGGAGGGAAAAGGGACTGAAGCTTTCTTT.

The DNA of the CDR3 is TGTGCCAGCAGCCCCGGGCCCCGGGGGAACAATGAGCAGTTCTTC. Amino acid sequence: CASSPGPRGNNEQFF. V is TRBV7-2 and J is TRBJ2-1, with D perhaps TRBD2 (6 bases). The CDR3 runs to 15 residues. Germline lookup yields CDR1 SGHTA and CDR2 FQGNSA. Trimming shortened V by 5 bases and J by 5 bases, and 16 bases separated the two germline ends.

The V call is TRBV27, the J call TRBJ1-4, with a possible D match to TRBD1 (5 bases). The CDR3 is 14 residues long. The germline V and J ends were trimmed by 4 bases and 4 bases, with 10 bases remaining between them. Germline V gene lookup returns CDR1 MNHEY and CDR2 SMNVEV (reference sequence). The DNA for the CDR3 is TGTGCCAGCAGTTCCCGGGGCAATAATGAAAAACTGTTTTTT. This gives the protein CASSSRGNNEKLFF.

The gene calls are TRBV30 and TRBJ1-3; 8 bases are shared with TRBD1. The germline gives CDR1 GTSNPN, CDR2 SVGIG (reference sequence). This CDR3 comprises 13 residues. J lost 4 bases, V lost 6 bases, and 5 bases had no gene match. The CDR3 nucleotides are TGTGCCTGCTACAGGGGGTTCGGAAACACCATATATTTT. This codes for CACYRGFGNTIYF.

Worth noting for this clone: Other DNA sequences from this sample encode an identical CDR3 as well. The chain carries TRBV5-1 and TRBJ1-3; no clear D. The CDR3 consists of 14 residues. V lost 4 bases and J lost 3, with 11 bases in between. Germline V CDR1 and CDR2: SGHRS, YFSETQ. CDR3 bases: TGCGCCAGCAGCCTGGCGGGTTATGGAAACACCATATATTTT. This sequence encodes CASSLAGYGNTIYF.

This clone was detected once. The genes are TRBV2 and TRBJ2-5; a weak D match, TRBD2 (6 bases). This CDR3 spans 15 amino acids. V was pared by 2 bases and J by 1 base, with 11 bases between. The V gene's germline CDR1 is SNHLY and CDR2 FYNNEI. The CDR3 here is CASSEWDSSQETQYF. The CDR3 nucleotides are TGTGCCAGCAGTGAATGGGACTCCTCCCAAGAGACCCAGTACTTC.

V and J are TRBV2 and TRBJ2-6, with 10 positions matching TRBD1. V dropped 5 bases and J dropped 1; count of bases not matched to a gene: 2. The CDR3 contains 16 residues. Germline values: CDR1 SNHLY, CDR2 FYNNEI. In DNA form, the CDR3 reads TGTGCCAGCAGTTTGGGACAGGGGTCTGGGGCCAACGTCCTGACTTTC. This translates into CASSLGQGSGANVLTF.

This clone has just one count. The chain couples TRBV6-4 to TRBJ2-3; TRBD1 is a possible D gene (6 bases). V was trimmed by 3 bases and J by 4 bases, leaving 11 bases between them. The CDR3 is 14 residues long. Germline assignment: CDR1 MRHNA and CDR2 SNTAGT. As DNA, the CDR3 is TGTGCCAGCAGTGAAAACAGGGCGGCAGATACGCAGTATTTT. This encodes CASSENRAADTQYF.

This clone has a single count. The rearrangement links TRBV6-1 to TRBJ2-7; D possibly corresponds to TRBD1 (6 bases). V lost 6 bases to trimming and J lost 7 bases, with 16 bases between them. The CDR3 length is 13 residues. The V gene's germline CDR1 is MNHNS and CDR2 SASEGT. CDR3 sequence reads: CASRLTGPGEQYF. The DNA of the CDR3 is TGTGCCAGCAGGTTGACAGGTCCTGGGGAGCAGTACTTC.

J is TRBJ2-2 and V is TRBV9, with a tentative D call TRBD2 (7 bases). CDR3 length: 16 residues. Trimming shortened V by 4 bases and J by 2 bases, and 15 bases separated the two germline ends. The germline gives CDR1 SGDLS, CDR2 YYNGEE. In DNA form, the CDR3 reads TGTGCCAGCAGCCCCAAGGGGGGGCTTAACACCGGGGAGCTGTTTTTT. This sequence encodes CASSPKGGLNTGELFF.

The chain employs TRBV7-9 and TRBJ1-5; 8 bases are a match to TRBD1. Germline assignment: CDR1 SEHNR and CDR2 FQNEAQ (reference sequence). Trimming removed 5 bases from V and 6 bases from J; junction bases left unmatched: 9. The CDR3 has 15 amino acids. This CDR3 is CASSQGAGGTQPQHF. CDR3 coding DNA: TGTGCCAGCAGCCAGGGCGCAGGGGGCACTCAGCCCCAGCATTTT.

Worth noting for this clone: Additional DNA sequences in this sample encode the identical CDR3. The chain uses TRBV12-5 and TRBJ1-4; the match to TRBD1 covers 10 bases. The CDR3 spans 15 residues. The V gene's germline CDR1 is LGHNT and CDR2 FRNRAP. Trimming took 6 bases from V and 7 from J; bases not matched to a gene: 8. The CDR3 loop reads CASGPGQGDSEKLFF. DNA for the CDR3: TGTGCTAGTGGACCTGGACAGGGGGATAGTGAAAAACTGTTTTTT.

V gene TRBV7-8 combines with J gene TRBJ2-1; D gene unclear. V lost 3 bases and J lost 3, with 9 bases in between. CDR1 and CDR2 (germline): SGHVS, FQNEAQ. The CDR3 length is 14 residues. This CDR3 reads CASSLLANYNEQFF. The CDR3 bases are TGTGCCAGCAGCTTGTTGGCCAACTACAATGAGCAGTTCTTC.

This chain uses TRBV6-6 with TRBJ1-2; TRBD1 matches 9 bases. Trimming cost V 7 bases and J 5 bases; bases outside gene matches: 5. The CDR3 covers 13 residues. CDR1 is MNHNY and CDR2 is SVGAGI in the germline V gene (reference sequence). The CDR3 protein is CASTGQGRYGYTF. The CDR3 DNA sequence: TGTGCCAGCACGGGACAGGGACGGTATGGCTACACCTTC.

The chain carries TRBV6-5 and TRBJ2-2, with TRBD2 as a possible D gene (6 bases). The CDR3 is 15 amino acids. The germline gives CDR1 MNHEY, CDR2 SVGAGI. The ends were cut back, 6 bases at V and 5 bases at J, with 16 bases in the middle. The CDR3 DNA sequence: TGTGCCAGCAGGCCACCGGGAGTTCGGACCGGGGAGCTGTTTTTT. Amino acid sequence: CASRPPGVRTGELFF.

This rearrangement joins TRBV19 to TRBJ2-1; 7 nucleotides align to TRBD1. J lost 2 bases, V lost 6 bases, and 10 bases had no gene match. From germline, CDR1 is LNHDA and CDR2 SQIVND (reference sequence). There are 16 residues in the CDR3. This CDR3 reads CASREGPGTAYNEQFF. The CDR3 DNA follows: TGTGCCAGTAGGGAAGGACCCGGGACAGCCTACAATGAGCAGTTCTTC. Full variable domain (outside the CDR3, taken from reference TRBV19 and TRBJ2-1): DGGITQSPKYLFRKEGQNVTLSCEQNLNHDAMYWYRQDPGQGLRLIYYSQIVNDFQKGDIAEGYSVSREKKESFPLTVTSAQKNPTAFYLCASREGPGTAYNEQFFGPGTRLTVL.

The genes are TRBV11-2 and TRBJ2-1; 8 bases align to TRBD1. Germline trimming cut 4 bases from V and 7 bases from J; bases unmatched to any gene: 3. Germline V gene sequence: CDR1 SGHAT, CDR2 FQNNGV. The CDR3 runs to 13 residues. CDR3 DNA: TGTGCCAGCAGCTCCACAGGGGGGAATGAGCAGTTCTTC. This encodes CASSSTGGNEQFF.

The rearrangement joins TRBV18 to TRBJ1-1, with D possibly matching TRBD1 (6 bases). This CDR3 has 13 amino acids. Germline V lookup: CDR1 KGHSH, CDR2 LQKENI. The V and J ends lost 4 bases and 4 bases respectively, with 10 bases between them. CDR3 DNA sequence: TGTGCCAGCTCACAAACAGGGCGCACTGAAGCTTTCTTT. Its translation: CASSQTGRTEAFF.

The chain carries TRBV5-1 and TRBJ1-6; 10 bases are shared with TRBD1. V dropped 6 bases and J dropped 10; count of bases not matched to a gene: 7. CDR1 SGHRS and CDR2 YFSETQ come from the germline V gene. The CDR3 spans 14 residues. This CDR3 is CASKEGQGNSPLHF. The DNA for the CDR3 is TGCGCCAGCAAGGAGGGACAGGGGAACTCACCCCTCCACTTT. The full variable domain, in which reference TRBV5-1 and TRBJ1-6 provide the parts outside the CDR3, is KAGVTQTPRYLIKTRGQQVTLSCSPISGHRSVSWYQQTPGQGLQFLFEYFSETQRNKGNFPGRFSGRQFSNSRSEMNVSTLELGDSALYLCASKEGQGNSPLHFGNGTRLTVT.

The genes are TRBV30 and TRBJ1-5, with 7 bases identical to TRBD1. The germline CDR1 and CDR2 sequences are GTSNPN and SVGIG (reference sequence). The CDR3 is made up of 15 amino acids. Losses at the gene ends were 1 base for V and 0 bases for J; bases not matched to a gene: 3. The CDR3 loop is CAWSAGGPSNQPQHF. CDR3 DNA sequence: TGTGCCTGGAGTGCAGGGGGACCTAGCAATCAGCCCCAGCATTTT.